Sequencing of this TCR beta chain was carried out in a study of OX40 agonist ivuxolimab in advanced cancers. Findings and caveats of the study: Antigens targeted by the expanded peripheral T cells were not determined.

TCRdb keeps only in-frame clones here, not all; method: immunoSEQ multiplex PCR. The sample lists some 14,000 clones, 76% occurring once. Comment on this clone: The antigen is unknown.

Blood specimens came from baseline, cycle 4 day 1, and cycle 7 day 1. The receptor comes from an adult with an advanced solid tumor such as melanoma, head and neck, liver or kidney cancer. The sample in question was CD4+ or CD8+ T cells sorted from blood, obtained in a trial of the OX40 agonist ivuxolimab.

CDR3 DNA: TGTGCCAGCAGCGATCAGGCGAGTGAAGCTTTCTTT. Translation gives CASSDQASEAFF. The V and J genes are TRBV9 and TRBJ1-1; D is undetermined. The CDR3 is made up of 12 amino acids. Trimming stripped 3 bases from V and 7 bases from J, with 10 bases between. Per germline, CDR1 SGDLS and CDR2 YYNGEE.